The source of this TCR beta chain is a study of blood T cell repertoires in COVID-19. Study-level information: Samples representing acute and convalescent COVID-19 were sourced from the United States, Italy and Spain. From T cells, B-cell-depleted T cells, or PBMCs came the material, which was cDNA or gDNA.

Per the original methods: Estimates of nucleated cell counts were drawn from the amplification of reference gene primers. The assay was immunoSEQ multiplex PCR, and TCRdb's table has in-frame clones only and misses some. Clonal size and the V and J genes are those of that table, whereas D and trimming came from the DNA. The sample contains roughly 360,000 clones, about 90% of which appear only once. For this clone: The sample contains more than one DNA sequence encoding this CDR3.

CDR1 and CDR2 from the germline V gene are GTSNPN and SVGIG (reference sequence). This CDR3 spans 11 amino acids. Trimming took 0 bases from V and 4 from J, leaving 4 bases between them. Individuals aged roughly 18 to 90 years were recruited from about two dozen US areas. What was sequenced was PBMCs or T cells enriched from blood (not recorded which). The receptor was derived from a man younger than 45 who had recovered from COVID-19. J is TRBJ2-7 and V is TRBV30; D call uncertain. The CDR3 sequence is CAWSVLYEQYF. The CDR3 coding sequence is TGTGCCTGGAGTGTACTGTACGAGCAGTACTTC.